The 32 T cell receptor beta chains presented below share a single source sample, sequenced in a study of siplizumab effects on memory and regulatory T cells. Only in-frame clones appear in the TCRdb table, and some are missing; sequencing was by immunoSEQ multiplex PCR. This table holds 57,000 or so clones, approximately 93% found once. The sample was CD8+ T cells sorted from blood. The receptors were sampled from a human donor in good health.

A word on this clone: Other DNA sequences in the sample encode the same CDR3. The genes are TRBV29-1 and TRBJ2-7; possible D gene TRBD1, 6 bases. The V gene lost 6 bases and the J gene lost 4 bases, with 10 bases spanning the gap. This CDR3 is 11 amino acids long. CDR1 SQVTM and CDR2 ANQGSEA come from the germline V gene. CDR3 region: CSVEQGYEQYF. The CDR3 coding sequence is TGCAGCGTGGAACAGGGATACGAGCAGTACTTC.

With regard to this clone: Other DNA sequences in this sample translate to the same CDR3. This chain's CDR3 is CASSYGGDQETQYF. The CDR3 DNA sequence: TGTGCCAGCAGTTATGGGGGGGACCAAGAGACCCAGTACTTC. The chain links TRBV6-5 to TRBJ2-5; 7 bases line up with TRBD2. The V segment lost 3 bases and the J segment 0 bases; nucleotides outside the gene matches: 1. This CDR3 has 14 residues. CDR1 is MNHEY, CDR2 SVGAGI, per germline.

The chain combines TRBV6-1 with TRBJ2-7, with 7 nucleotides matching TRBD1. The ends lost 4 bases at V and 5 bases at J; junction bases unmatched: 8. The germline V gene has CDR1 MNHNS and CDR2 SASEGT. This CDR3 contains 14 residues. The CDR3 reads CASSGGGDSNEQYF. The CDR3, as DNA: TGTGCCAGCAGTGGAGGGGGCGATTCAAACGAGCAGTACTTC.

This clone was picked up a small number of times. This rearrangement joins TRBV6-1 to TRBJ1-2, with D unclear. The CDR3 extends over 8 amino acids. Germline V gives CDR1 MNHNS, CDR2 SASEGT. The V end lost 8 bases, the J end lost 6 bases, and 1 base lay between the germline ends. The CDR3 loop reads CASHGYTF. CDR3 DNA: TGTGCCAGCCATGGCTACACCTTC.

This sequence joins TRBV25-1 and TRBJ1-1; TRBD1 is a possible D gene (6 bases). V was pared by 3 bases and J by 4 bases, with 12 bases between. The CDR3 has 14 amino acids. Germline values: CDR1 MGHDK, CDR2 SYGVNS. The CDR3 nucleotides read TGTGCCAGCAGTGATCCCGGGACATTCACTGAAGCTTTCTTT. Amino acids: CASSDPGTFTEAFF.

The genes are TRBV9 and TRBJ2-5; 7 bases fit TRBD2. Per the germline V gene, CDR1 is SGDLS and CDR2 is YYNGEE. Unmatched junction bases numbered 4, after V lost 0 bases and J lost 5 bases. CDR3 length: 14 residues. CDR3 loop: CASSVGAGFETQYF. The CDR3 DNA reads TGTGCCAGCAGCGTAGGAGCGGGGTTCGAGACCCAGTACTTC. The full variable domain, in which reference TRBV9 and TRBJ2-5 provide the parts outside the CDR3, is DSGVTQTPKHLITATGQRVTLRCSPRSGDLSVYWYQQSLDQGLQFLIQYYNGEERAKGNILERFSAQQFPDLHSELNLSSLELGDSALYFCASSVGAGFETQYFGPGTRLLVL.

The chain carries TRBV6-5 and TRBJ2-5; D unclear. Germline CDR1 MNHEY, CDR2 SVGAGI. The CDR3 sequence is 13 residues long. The V gene lost 7 bases and the J gene lost 2 bases, with 11 bases spanning the gap. CDR3 loop: CASIAPGQETQYF. The CDR3 nucleotides are TGTGCCAGCATAGCCCCCGGGCAAGAGACCCAGTACTTC.

V is TRBV7-3 and J is TRBJ2-1, with 11 bases aligning to TRBD2. CDR1 SGHTA and CDR2 FQGTGA come from the germline V gene. The trim removed 6 bases at V and 2 bases at J, leaving 9 bases unmatched. This CDR3 contains 17 residues. CDR3 amino acids: CASSLTSGASTYNEQFF. The CDR3 DNA sequence: TGTGCCAGCAGTTTGACTAGCGGGGCCTCTACCTACAATGAGCAGTTCTTC.

Written as DNA, the CDR3 is TGTGCCAGCAGATCTCCGGGACGCATCTATGGCTACACCTTC. Protein product: CASRSPGRIYGYTF. The J gene is TRBJ1-2, the V gene TRBV27; a weak D match, TRBD1 (5 bases). Deletions cut 6 bases from V and 4 bases from J, with 15 bases between. This CDR3 has 14 amino acids. The V gene's germline CDR1 is MNHEY and CDR2 SMNVEV (reference sequence).

The CDR3 here is CAWSVLGNTEAFF. CDR3 sequence (DNA): TGTGCCTGGAGTGTGCTAGGGAACACTGAAGCTTTCTTT. The chain carries TRBV30 and TRBJ1-1; D gene uncertain. CDR1 and CDR2 from the germline V gene are GTSNPN and SVGIG (reference sequence). The CDR3 length is 13 residues. The germline V and J ends were trimmed by 0 bases and 1 base, with 6 bases remaining between them.

This chain connects TRBV29-1 to TRBJ2-1; TRBD2 aligns across 10 bases. CDR3 length: 14 amino acids. Germline CDR1 reads SQVTM; CDR2 reads ANQGSEA. The J segment lost 6 bases and the V segment lost 7 bases, leaving 9 bases of the junction unmatched. CDR3 loop: CSAKTSGTINEQFF. CDR3 nucleotides: TGCAGCGCAAAAACTAGCGGGACCATCAATGAGCAGTTCTTC.

The chain links TRBV29-1 to TRBJ1-1; TRBD1 matches 8 bases. The trim removed 7 bases at V and 7 bases at J, leaving 11 bases unmatched. Germline assignment: CDR1 SQVTM and CDR2 ANQGSEA. The length of the CDR3 is 13 residues. CDR3 residues: CSARTGRFVEAFF. The CDR3, as DNA: TGCAGCGCCCGGACAGGGAGGTTTGTTGAAGCTTTCTTT.

The chain combines TRBV5-3 with TRBJ1-1, with a weak D call TRBD1 (6 bases). TRBV5-3 is annotated as an ORF whose role is uncertain. V lost 3 bases and J lost 7, with 10 bases in between. The CDR3 extends over 12 amino acids. The CDR3 protein is CARSWGAYEAFF. The CDR3 DNA follows: TGTGCCAGAAGCTGGGGGGCGTATGAAGCTTTCTTT.

The V and J genes are TRBV9 and TRBJ2-1; D not certain. The CDR3 is made up of 15 amino acids. Germline V gives CDR1 SGDLS, CDR2 YYNGEE. Trimming removed 2 bases at V and 5 bases at J, with 14 bases between. The CDR3 DNA reads TGTGCCAGCAGCGTTTCTTTGGGAACGCACAATGAGCAGTTCTTC. This translates into CASSVSLGTHNEQFF.

This clone was counted between two and nine times. The J gene is TRBJ2-1, the V gene TRBV9; a possible D gene is TRBD2 (6 bases). The ends were cut back, 3 bases at V and 4 bases at J, with 11 bases in the middle. The CDR3 sequence is 14 residues long. CDR1 and CDR2 from the germline V gene are SGDLS and YYNGEE. The CDR3 DNA sequence: TGTGCCAGCAGCGCCGGGACTGGGTACAATGAGCAGTTCTTC. Its protein product is CASSAGTGYNEQFF.

The chain has TRBV4-3 and TRBJ2-1; possibly TRBD2 for D (6 bases). The germline CDR1 and CDR2 sequences are LGHNA and YSLEER. The CDR3 contains 16 residues. Trimming shortened V by 4 bases and J by 5 bases, and 18 bases separated the two germline ends. In DNA, the CDR3 is TGCGCCAGCAGCCCCACGACCGCGGGATATCACAATGAGCAGTTCTTC. This encodes CASSPTTAGYHNEQFF.

The CDR3 loop is CASSLVGSGRDTQYF. CDR3 DNA sequence: TGTGCCAGCAGCCTGGTGGGAAGTGGGAGAGATACGCAGTATTTT. The chain is built from TRBV27 and TRBJ2-3, with D perhaps TRBD2 (5 bases). Germline V gene lookup returns CDR1 MNHEY and CDR2 SMNVEV (reference sequence). There are 15 residues in the CDR3. With 6 bases removed from V and 5 bases from J, the gap between germline ends came to 18 bases.

The chain has TRBV5-1 and TRBJ2-7; TRBD1 matches at 9 bases. CDR3 length: 15 residues. Trimming took 4 bases from V and 0 from J; bases not matched to a gene: 5. From germline, CDR1 is SGHRS and CDR2 YFSETQ. The CDR3 sequence: CASSRDRGNSYEQYF. The CDR3 bases are TGCGCCAGCAGCAGAGACAGGGGGAACTCCTACGAGCAGTACTTC.

The chain employs TRBV6-5 and TRBJ2-7; D perhaps matches TRBD2 (6 bases). Germline CDR1 MNHEY, CDR2 SVGAGI. The CDR3 length is 14 residues. Trimming stripped 2 bases from V and 3 bases from J, with 11 bases between. CDR3 amino acids: CASSYVGRGYEQYF. The CDR3 DNA reads TGTGCCAGCAGTTACGTTGGGCGGGGCTACGAGCAGTACTTC.

The chain couples TRBV5-1 to TRBJ2-1, with 10 bases aligning to TRBD2. The length of the CDR3 is 17 residues. The V gene end was trimmed by 0 bases and the J gene end by 0 bases; junction bases not matched to a gene: 3. CDR1 is SGHRS and CDR2 is YFSETQ in the germline V gene. CDR3 in amino acids: CASSLVLAGSSYNEQFF. The CDR3 nucleotides are TGCGCCAGCAGCTTGGTACTAGCGGGGAGCTCCTACAATGAGCAGTTCTTC.

V is TRBV7-9 and J is TRBJ1-3; 7 bases are shared with TRBD1. This CDR3 is 15 amino acids long. V trimming: 11 bases; J trimming: 2 bases; junction bases outside the gene matches: 12. Per the germline V gene, CDR1 is SEHNR and CDR2 is FQNEAQ (reference sequence). The chain's CDR3 is CAGSGMTGTGNTIYF. In DNA form, the CDR3 reads TGTGCCGGCTCGGGTATGACAGGGACTGGAAACACCATATATTTT.

The CDR3 is CASSAGQVNTEAFF. The CDR3 nucleotides are TGTGCCAGCAGCGCGGGACAGGTGAACACTGAAGCTTTCTTT. The V gene is TRBV13, the J gene TRBJ1-1; 8 bases line up with TRBD1. V shed 5 bases and J 0 bases; nucleotides not matched to a gene: 2. This CDR3 comprises 14 residues. Per the germline V gene, CDR1 is PRHDT and CDR2 is FYEKMQ (reference sequence).

The V gene is TRBV28, the J gene TRBJ2-5; 10 bases fit TRBD1. Germline trimming cut 5 bases from V and 2 bases from J; bases unmatched to any gene: 17. Germline values: CDR1 MDHEN, CDR2 SYDVKM. The CDR3 extends over 19 amino acids. The CDR3 protein is CASSTDRGIAGSTQETQYF. DNA of the CDR3: TGTGCCAGCAGTACGGACAGGGGGATAGCGGGATCAACGCAAGAGACCCAGTACTTC.

The rearrangement joins TRBV25-1 to TRBJ2-1; D unclear. With 3 bases removed from V and 9 bases from J, the gap between germline ends came to 9 bases. CDR3 length equals 12 residues. The V gene's germline CDR1 is MGHDK and CDR2 SYGVNS. The DNA of the CDR3 is TGTGCCAGCAGTGATGCCATAGGTGAGCAGTTCTTC. This sequence encodes CASSDAIGEQFF.

DNA for the CDR3: TGTGCCAGCAGTGCGACAGGGACTAGCTCCTACAATGAGCAGTTCTTC. Translation: CASSATGTSSYNEQFF. The gene calls are TRBV6-6 and TRBJ2-1; a possible D gene is TRBD2 (8 bases). The germline V gene encodes CDR1 MNHNY and CDR2 SVGAGI (reference sequence). The CDR3 has 16 residues. The V and J ends lost 5 bases and 0 bases respectively, with 14 bases between them.

The chain employs TRBV27 and TRBJ2-4; D is possibly TRBD2 (5 bases). Trimming removed 2 bases at V and 0 bases at J, with 11 bases between. Germline lookup yields CDR1 MNHEY and CDR2 SMNVEV (reference sequence). The CDR3 runs 16 residues. The CDR3, as DNA: TGTGCCAGCAGTTTAAGTACAGAGGGAGCCAAAAACATTCAGTACTTC. It yields the protein CASSLSTEGAKNIQYF.

V gene TRBV30 combines with J gene TRBJ2-5; D is ambiguous. CDR3 length: 14 residues. V was cut by 0 bases and J by 5 bases, with 13 bases left in between. Germline values: CDR1 GTSNPN, CDR2 SVGIG (reference sequence). The CDR3 loop reads CAWSVENLEETQYF. CDR3 nucleotide sequence: TGTGCCTGGAGTGTCGAGAACCTGGAGGAGACCCAGTACTTC.

The rearrangement joins TRBV19 to TRBJ2-1; TRBD1 aligns across 7 bases. This CDR3 has 13 residues. Germline V gene sequence: CDR1 LNHDA, CDR2 SQIVND (reference sequence). The J segment lost 3 bases and the V segment lost 10 bases, leaving 6 bases of the junction unmatched. The CDR3 DNA reads TGTGCCACCACCGGGACAGTCTACAATGAGCAGTTCTTC. Amino acid sequence: CATTGTVYNEQFF.

This clone showed up just once. The chain couples TRBV5-1 to TRBJ1-1; D not resolved. The V end was cut by 0 bases, the J end by 1 base, with 4 bases between. CDR1 SGHRS and CDR2 YFSETQ come from the germline V gene. This CDR3 comprises 13 residues. CDR3 amino acids: CASSLGGNTEAFF. The CDR3 nucleotides are TGCGCCAGCAGCTTGGGAGGGAACACTGAAGCTTTCTTT.

The J gene is TRBJ1-2, the V gene TRBV30, with D possibly TRBD1 on 6 matching bases. Germline V gene lookup returns CDR1 GTSNPN and CDR2 SVGIG (reference sequence). This CDR3 spans 14 amino acids. V dropped 0 bases and J dropped 4 bases, with 12 bases sitting between them. The CDR3 DNA is TGTGCCTGGAGTGTAGGGGGGCTTCGCTATGGCTACACCTTC. Its translation: CAWSVGGLRYGYTF.

V is TRBV6-1 and J is TRBJ2-3, with TRBD1 matching 8 bases. The CDR3 totals 15 residues. V was clipped by 2 bases and J by 3 bases; unmatched bases: 4. CDR1 and CDR2 from the germline V gene are MNHNS and SASEGT. In DNA form, the CDR3 reads TGTGCCAGCAGTGAACTGGACAGGGCGACAGATACGCAGTATTTT. Its protein product is CASSELDRATDTQYF.

The V gene is TRBV7-8, the J gene TRBJ2-7, with TRBD1 matching 12 bases. The CDR3 extends over 15 amino acids. Germline V CDR1 and CDR2: SGHVS, FQNEAQ. With 5 bases clipped from V and 7 bases from J, the junction kept 9 bases outside the gene matches. The CDR3 is CASSPPGQGAEEQYF. CDR3 nucleotides: TGTGCCAGCAGCCCACCGGGACAGGGGGCGGAGGAGCAGTACTTC.